The clone carrying this T cell receptor beta chain was recorded many times. This entry is derived from a study of T-cell reconstitution after alpha-beta-depleted transplantation in children. Using unique molecular identifiers, the investigators prepared the TCRbeta library. TCRdb fed the PCR reads into MiXCR, producing one record per CDR3 protein. The sample has around 500,000 distinct CDR3 sequences, around 13% seen once. Sequencing used PBMCs from the stem cell graft donor, obtained from the stem cell graft. This TCR derives from a human donor who donated a stem cell graft to a child with combined immunodeficiency.

Here the CDR3 reads CSALATGLTGELFF. The CDR3 DNA reads TGCAGCGCCTTGGCGACAGGGCTCACCGGGGAGCTGTTTTTT. The J gene is TRBJ2-2, the V gene TRBV29-1; 7 bases fit TRBD1. V lost 7 bases to trimming and J lost 4 bases; unmatched junction nucleotides: 9. The length of the CDR3 is 14 residues. CDR1 SQVTM and CDR2 ANQGSEA come from the germline V gene.